Described below is a single T cell receptor beta chain sequence and its context. Its antigen is not identified. The sample originates from a study of OX40 agonist ivuxolimab in advanced cancers. Study-wide background: The patients received agonistic anti-OX40 (CD134) antibody ivuxolimab. The diagnoses of dose-escalation patients were hepatocellular carcinoma, melanoma, renal cell or head and neck cancer.

Measured with immunoSEQ multiplex PCR; TCRdb has only the in-frame clones, and not every one. The data hold 70,000 to 80,000 clones, with about 90% observed a single time. This CDR3 contains 13 residues. The V end was cut by 1 base, the J end by 1 base, with 6 bases between. The germline V gene has CDR1 SGHTS and CDR2 YDEGEE. The study, taken as a whole, reports: Researchers report that CD8+ T cells had, on average, more expanded clones than CD4+. Near-lowest levels of clonal expansion characterized partial responders at 0.1-3.0 mg/kg.

The chain combines TRBV5-8 with TRBJ2-7; TRBD1 might be the D (5 bases). This TCR was sampled from an adult with an advanced solid tumor such as melanoma, head and neck, liver or kidney cancer. Sequencing used CD4+ or CD8+ T cells sorted from blood, obtained in a trial of the OX40 agonist ivuxolimab. This chain's CDR3 is CASSLQGSYEQYF. In nucleotides, the CDR3 is TGTGCCAGCAGCTTGCAGGGATCCTACGAGCAGTACTTC.